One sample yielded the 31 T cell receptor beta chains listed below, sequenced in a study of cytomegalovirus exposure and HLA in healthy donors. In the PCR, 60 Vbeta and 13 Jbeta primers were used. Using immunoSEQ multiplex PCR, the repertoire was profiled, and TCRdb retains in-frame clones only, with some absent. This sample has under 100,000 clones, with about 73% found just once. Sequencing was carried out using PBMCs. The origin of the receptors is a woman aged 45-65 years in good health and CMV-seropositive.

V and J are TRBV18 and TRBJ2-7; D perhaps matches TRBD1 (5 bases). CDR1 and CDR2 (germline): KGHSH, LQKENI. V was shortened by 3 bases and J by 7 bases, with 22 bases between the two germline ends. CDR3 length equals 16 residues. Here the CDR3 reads CASSPQKAQGLSEQYF. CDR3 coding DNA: TGTGCCAGCTCACCGCAGAAAGCGCAGGGTTTGAGTGAGCAGTACTTC.

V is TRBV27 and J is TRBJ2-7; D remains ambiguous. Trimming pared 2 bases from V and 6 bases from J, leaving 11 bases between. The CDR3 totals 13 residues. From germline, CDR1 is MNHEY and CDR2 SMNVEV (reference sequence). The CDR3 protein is CASSLSSVSEQYF. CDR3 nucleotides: TGTGCCAGCAGTTTAAGCTCGGTTTCCGAGCAGTACTTC.

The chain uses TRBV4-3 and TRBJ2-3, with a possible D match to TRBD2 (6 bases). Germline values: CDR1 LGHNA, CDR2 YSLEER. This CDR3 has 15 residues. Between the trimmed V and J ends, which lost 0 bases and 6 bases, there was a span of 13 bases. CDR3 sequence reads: CASSQERRLGDTQYF. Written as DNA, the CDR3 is TGCGCCAGCAGCCAAGAGAGGAGACTAGGGGATACGCAGTATTTT.

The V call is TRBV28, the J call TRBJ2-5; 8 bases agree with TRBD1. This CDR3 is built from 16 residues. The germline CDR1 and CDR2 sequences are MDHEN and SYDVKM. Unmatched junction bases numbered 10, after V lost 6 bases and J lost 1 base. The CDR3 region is CASRDTGGSLQETQYF. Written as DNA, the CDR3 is TGTGCCAGCAGGGATACAGGGGGATCGCTCCAAGAGACCCAGTACTTC.

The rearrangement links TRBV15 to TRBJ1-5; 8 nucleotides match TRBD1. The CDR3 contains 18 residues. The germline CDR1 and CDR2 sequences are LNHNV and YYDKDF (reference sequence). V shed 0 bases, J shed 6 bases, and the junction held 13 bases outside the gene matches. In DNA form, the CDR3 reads TGTGCCACCAGCAGAGATAAGGTCTGGACAGGGATCGGTCAGCCCCAGCATTTT. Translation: CATSRDKVWTGIGQPQHF.

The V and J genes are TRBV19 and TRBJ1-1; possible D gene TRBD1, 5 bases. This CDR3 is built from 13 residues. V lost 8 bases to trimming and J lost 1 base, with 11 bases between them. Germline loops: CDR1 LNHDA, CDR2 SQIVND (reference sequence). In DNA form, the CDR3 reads TGTGCCAGTTCCCGGGGGGGGAACACTGAAGCTTTCTTT. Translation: CASSRGGNTEAFF.

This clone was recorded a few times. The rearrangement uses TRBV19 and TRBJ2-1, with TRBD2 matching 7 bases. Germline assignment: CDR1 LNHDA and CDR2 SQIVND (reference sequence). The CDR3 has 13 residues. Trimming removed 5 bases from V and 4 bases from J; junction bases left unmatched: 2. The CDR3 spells CASSGGEYNEQFF. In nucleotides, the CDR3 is TGTGCCAGTAGTGGGGGGGAGTACAATGAGCAGTTCTTC.

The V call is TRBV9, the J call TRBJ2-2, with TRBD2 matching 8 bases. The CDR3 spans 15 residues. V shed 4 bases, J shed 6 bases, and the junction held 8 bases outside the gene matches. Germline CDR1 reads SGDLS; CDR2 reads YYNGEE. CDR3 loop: CASSPGLVDPGELFF. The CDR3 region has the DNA TGTGCCAGCAGCCCGGGACTAGTGGATCCCGGGGAGCTGTTTTTT.

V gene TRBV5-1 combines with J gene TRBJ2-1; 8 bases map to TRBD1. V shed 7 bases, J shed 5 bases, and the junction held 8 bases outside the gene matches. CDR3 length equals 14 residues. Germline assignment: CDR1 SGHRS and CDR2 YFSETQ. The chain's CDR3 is CASAIMTGDNEQFF. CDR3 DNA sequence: TGCGCCAGCGCAATTATGACAGGGGACAATGAGCAGTTCTTC.

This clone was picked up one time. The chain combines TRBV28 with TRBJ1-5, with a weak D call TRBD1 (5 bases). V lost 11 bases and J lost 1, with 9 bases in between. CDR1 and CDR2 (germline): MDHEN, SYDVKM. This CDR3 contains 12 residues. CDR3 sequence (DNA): TGTGCCGCGACAGTGAGCAATCAGCCCCAGCATTTT. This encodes CAATVSNQPQHF.

The CDR3 bases are TGTGCCAGCAGTTACTCCAGAGCGGGAGGCACAGATACGCAGTATTTT. Translating gives CASSYSRAGGTDTQYF. The rearrangement joins TRBV6-6 to TRBJ2-3; 8 bases agree with TRBD2. With 0 bases clipped from V and 1 base from J, the junction kept 3 bases outside the gene matches. CDR1 and CDR2 (germline): MNHNY, SVGAGI (reference sequence). This CDR3 has 16 amino acids.

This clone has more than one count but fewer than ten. The CDR3 is CASSPWTGKLWDEQFF. CDR3 in DNA: TGTGCCAGCAGCCCTTGGACAGGCAAACTTTGGGATGAGCAGTTCTTC. V is TRBV7-2 and J is TRBJ2-1; 7 bases match TRBD1. Germline loops: CDR1 SGHTA, CDR2 FQGNSA. V shed 5 bases, J shed 8 bases, and the junction held 15 bases outside the gene matches. This CDR3 spans 16 amino acids.

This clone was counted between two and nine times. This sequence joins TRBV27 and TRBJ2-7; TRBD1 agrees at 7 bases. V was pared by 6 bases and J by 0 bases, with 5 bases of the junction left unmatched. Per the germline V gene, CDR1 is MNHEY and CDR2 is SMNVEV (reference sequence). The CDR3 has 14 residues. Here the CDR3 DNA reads TGTGCCAGCAGGTCAGGGGGTGTCTCCTACGAGCAGTACTTC. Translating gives CASRSGGVSYEQYF.

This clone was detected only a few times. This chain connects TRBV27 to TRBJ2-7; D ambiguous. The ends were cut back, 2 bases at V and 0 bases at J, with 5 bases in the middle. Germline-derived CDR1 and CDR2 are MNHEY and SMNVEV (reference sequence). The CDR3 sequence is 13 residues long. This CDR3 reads CASSLLSSYEQYF. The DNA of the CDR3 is TGTGCCAGCAGTTTACTTTCCTCCTACGAGCAGTACTTC.

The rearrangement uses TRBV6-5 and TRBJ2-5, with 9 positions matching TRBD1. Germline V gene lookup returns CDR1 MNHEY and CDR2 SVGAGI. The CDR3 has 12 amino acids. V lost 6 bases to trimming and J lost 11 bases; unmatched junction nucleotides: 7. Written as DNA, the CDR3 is TGTGCCAGCAGAGGGACAGGGAAAGAGCAGTACTTC. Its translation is CASRGTGKEQYF.

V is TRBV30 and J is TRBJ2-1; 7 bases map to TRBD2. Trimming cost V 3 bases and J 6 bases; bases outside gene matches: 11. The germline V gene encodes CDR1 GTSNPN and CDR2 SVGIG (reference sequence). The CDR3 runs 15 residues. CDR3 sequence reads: CAWRELSGPLNEQFF. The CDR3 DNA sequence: TGTGCCTGGAGGGAGCTTAGCGGGCCACTCAATGAGCAGTTCTTC.

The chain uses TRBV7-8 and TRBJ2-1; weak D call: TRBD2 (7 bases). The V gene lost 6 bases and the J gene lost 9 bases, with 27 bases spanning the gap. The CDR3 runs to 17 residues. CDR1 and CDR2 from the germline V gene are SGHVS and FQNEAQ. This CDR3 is CASRRRRGGPEIGEQFF. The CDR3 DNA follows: TGTGCCAGCAGGCGTAGAAGGGGGGGCCCTGAAATCGGTGAGCAGTTCTTC.

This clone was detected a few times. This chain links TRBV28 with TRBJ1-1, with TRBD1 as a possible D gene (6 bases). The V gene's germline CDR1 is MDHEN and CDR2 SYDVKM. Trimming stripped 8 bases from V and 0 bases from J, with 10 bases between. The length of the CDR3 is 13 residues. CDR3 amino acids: CASQTGLNTEAFF. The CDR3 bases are TGTGCCAGCCAGACAGGCCTGAACACTGAAGCTTTCTTT.

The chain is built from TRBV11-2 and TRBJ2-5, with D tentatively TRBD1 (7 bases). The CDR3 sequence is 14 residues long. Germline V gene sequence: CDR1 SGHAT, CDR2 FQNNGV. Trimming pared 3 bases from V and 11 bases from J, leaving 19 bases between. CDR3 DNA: TGTGCCAGCAGCTTCGGGACAGACCTACGGGAGCAGTACTTC. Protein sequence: CASSFGTDLREQYF. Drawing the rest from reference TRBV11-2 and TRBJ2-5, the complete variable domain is EAGVAQSPRYKIIEKRQSVAFWCNPISGHATLYWYQQILGQGPKLLIQFQNNGVVDDSQLPKDRFSAERLKGVDSTLKIQPAKLEDSAVYLCASSFGTDLREQYFGPGTRLLVL.

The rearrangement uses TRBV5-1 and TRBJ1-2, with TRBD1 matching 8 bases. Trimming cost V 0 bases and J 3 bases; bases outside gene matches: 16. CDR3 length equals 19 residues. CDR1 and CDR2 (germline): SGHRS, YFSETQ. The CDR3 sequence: CASSLAPGQGASGDYGYTF. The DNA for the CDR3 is TGCGCCAGCAGCTTGGCGCCGGGGCAGGGGGCGTCCGGTGACTATGGCTACACCTTC.

This CDR3 is CASSLSKRENEQFF. The CDR3 region has the DNA TGCGCCAGCAGCTTGAGCAAGCGGGAGAATGAGCAGTTCTTC. The chain employs TRBV5-1 and TRBJ2-1, with 8 bases that match TRBD2. This CDR3 spans 14 amino acids. The germline V gene encodes CDR1 SGHRS and CDR2 YFSETQ. V was clipped by 1 base and J by 7 bases; unmatched bases: 4.

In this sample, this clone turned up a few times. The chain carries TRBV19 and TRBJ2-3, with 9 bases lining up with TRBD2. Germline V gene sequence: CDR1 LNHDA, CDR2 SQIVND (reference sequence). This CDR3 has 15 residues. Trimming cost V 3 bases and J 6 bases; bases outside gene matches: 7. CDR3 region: CASSIGAGGGDTQYF. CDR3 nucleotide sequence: TGTGCCAGTAGTATTGGGGCGGGAGGGGGCGATACGCAGTATTTT.

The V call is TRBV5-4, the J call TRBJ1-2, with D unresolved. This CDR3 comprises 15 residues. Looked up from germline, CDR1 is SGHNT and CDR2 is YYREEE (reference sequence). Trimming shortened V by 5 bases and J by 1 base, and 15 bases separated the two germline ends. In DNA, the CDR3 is TGTGCCAGCAGTCCCTCCGAGGGTCTTAACTATGGCTACACCTTC. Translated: CASSPSEGLNYGYTF.

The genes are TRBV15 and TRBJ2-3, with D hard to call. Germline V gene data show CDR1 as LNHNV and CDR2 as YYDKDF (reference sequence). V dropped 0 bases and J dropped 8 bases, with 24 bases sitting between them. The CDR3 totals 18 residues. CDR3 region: CATSRDRPQALNFGTQYF. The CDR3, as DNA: TGTGCCACCAGCAGAGATCGACCCCAGGCACTCAATTTCGGTACGCAGTATTTT.

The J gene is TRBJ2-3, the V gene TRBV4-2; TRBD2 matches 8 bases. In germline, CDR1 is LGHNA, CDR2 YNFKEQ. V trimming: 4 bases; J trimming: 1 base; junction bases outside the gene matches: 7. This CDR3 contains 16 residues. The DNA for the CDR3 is TGTGCCAGCAGCCCCAGGTCGGGAGGGGGCACAGATACGCAGTATTTT. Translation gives CASSPRSGGGTDTQYF.

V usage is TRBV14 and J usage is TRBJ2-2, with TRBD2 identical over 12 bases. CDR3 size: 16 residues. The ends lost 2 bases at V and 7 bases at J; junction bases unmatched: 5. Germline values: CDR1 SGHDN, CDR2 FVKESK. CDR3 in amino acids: CASSQRLAGAGGELFF. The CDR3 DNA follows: TGTGCCAGCAGCCAACGACTAGCGGGAGCGGGCGGGGAGCTGTTTTTT.

CDR3 sequence (DNA): TGTGCCAGCAGCCCCAGCGGGTGGCAGGGCATCACTGAAGCTTTCTTT. This gives the protein CASSPSGWQGITEAFF. The chain uses TRBV7-3 and TRBJ1-1; possibly TRBD1 for D (5 bases). Germline V lookup: CDR1 SGHTA, CDR2 FQGTGA. V was clipped by 5 bases and J by 4 bases, with 20 bases between them. This CDR3 has 16 amino acids.

This CDR3 is CASSDRGPLETQYF. CDR3 nucleotides: TGTGCCAGCAGCGACCGCGGTCCCCTGGAGACCCAGTACTTC. This chain links TRBV5-6 with TRBJ2-5; D remains unclear. This CDR3 is 14 amino acids long. Between the trimmed V and J ends, which lost 4 bases and 5 bases, there was a span of 15 bases. Looked up from germline, CDR1 is SGHDT and CDR2 is YYEEEE.

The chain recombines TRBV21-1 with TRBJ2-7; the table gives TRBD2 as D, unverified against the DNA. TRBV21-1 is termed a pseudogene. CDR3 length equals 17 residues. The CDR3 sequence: CASSKAEQAGGLYEQYF. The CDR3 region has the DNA TGTGCCAGCAGCAAAGCTGAGCAAGCGGGAGGGCTATACGAGCAGTACTTC.

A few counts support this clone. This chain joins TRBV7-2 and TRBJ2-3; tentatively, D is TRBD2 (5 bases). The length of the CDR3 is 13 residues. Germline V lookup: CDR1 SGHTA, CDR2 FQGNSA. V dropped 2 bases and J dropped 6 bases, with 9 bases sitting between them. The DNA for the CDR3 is TGTGCCAGCAGCTTACTAGCTGCGGATACGCAGTATTTT. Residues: CASSLLAADTQYF.

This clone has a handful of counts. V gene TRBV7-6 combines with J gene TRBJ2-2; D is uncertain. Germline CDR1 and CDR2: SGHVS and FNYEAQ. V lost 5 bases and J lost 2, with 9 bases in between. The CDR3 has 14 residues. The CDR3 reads CASSPRQNTGELFF. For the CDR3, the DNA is TGTGCCAGCAGCCCCCGACAAAACACCGGGGAGCTGTTTTTT.